This TCR beta chain was recovered during a study of T cells in Graves' hyperthyroidism and ophthalmopathy. At least ten counts were recorded for this clonotype. What was amplified from RNA transcripts were TCR beta CDR3 regions. The primer set for the first-round RT-PCR of the TCR CDR3 was HTBI. In TCRdb, the multiplex PCR reads were re-called with MiXCR into one record per CDR3 protein. The sample holds about 690,000 distinct CDR3 sequences, around 16% seen once. Germline lookup yields CDR1 SGHNT and CDR2 YYREEE (reference sequence). The CDR3 loop spans 19 amino acids. V lost 3 bases, J lost 0 bases, and 22 bases lay in between. Cells are PBMCs isolated from 10 ml of fresh blood.

This TCR derives from a man between 45 and 60 years old with Graves' hyperthyroidism. This chain uses TRBV5-4 with TRBJ2-1, with D maybe TRBD2 (6 bases). The sequenced sample was blood. The CDR3 is CASSSTGTRLADSYNEQFF. Here the CDR3 DNA reads TGTGCCAGCAGCTCCACCGGGACTCGACTCGCAGACTCCTACAATGAGCAGTTCTTC.